This T cell receptor (beta chain) came from a study of early T cells in non-severe SARS-CoV-2 infection. Trimming shortened V by 4 bases and J by 4 bases, and 15 bases separated the two germline ends. The CDR3 is 15 amino acids. Germline V CDR1 and CDR2: KGHDR, SFDVKD. This clonotype showed up just once. Attachment of unique molecular identifiers to individual cDNA molecules was performed. From the 5' RACE reads, TCRdb called clonotypes with MiXCR, one entry per CDR3 protein. The profile shows under 85,000 distinct CDR3 sequences, 9.5% to 15% of them singletons. The source material was whole blood. The receptor's source is an adult who was a healthcare worker with PCR-confirmed SARS-CoV-2 infection or an uninfected control (not recorded which). The chain has TRBV24-1 and TRBJ1-1, with D perhaps matching TRBD1 (6 bases). The CDR3 nucleotides are TGTGCCACCAGTGACTTCTCGGGGGGCCCCACTGAAGCTTTCTTT. This gives the protein CATSDFSGGPTEAFF.